This T cell receptor (beta chain) was recovered during a study of persistence of HIV-infected CD4 T cells. Study context: A couple of participants gave one leukapheresis sample; others gave up to about 180 mL blood repeatedly.

Deletions cut 7 bases from V and 5 bases from J, with 14 bases between. The germline CDR1 and CDR2 sequences are MDHEN and SYDVKM. The CDR3 consists of 13 residues. An overlapping HIV-1 Gag peptide pool stimulated these cells at about 0.9 ug/peptide/mL. CD40L-negative CD69-negative CD45RO-high memory CD4+ T cells were sorted as populations depleted of antigen-responding cells. Inclusion required CMV-positive serology and CD4+ counts above 400 cells/uL. The libraries were made with immunoSEQ version 4 in survey mode. Some clones are missing from TCRdb's copy, which holds only in-frame ones; the method was immunoSEQ multiplex PCR. Seen here are roughly 64,000 clones, 65% to 75% observed once, and the top ten hold approximately 1.7%. A note on this clone: The antigen is undetermined.

Sequences were derived from CD4+ T cells sorted from PBMCs after roughly 17-hour stimulation, sampled from a patient who received antiretroviral therapy. The genes are TRBV28 and TRBJ1-1; possibly TRBD1 for D (6 bases). The sequence came from an adult man with HIV who was CMV-seropositive. Here the CDR3 DNA reads TGTGCCAGCAATCGGGGGGCGCGAACTGAAGCTTTCTTT. Residues: CASNRGARTEAFF.